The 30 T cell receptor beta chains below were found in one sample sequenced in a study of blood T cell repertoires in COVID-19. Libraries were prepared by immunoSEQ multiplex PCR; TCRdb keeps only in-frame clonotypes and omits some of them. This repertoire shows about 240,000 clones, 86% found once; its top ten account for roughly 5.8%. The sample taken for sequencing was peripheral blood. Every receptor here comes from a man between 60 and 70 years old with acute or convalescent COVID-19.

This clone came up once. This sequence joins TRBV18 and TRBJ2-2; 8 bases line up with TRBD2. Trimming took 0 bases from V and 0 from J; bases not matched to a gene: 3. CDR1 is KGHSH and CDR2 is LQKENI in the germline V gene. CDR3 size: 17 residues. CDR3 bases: TGTGCCAGCTCACCACCGGGCGGGAGGCCGAACACCGGGGAGCTGTTTTTT. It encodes CASSPPGGRPNTGELFF.

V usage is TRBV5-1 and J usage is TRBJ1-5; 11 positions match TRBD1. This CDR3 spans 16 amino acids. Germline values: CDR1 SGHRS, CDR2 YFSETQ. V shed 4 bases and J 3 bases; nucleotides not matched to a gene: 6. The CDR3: CASSPGQGAINQPQHF. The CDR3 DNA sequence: TGCGCCAGCAGCCCAGGACAGGGGGCCATCAATCAGCCCCAGCATTTT.

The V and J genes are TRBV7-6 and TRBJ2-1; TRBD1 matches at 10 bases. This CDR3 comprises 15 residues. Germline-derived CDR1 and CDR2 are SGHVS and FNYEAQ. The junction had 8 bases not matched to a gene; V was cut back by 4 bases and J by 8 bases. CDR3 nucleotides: TGTGCCAGCAGCTCGACAGGGGGCGCGATCGATGAGCAGTTCTTC. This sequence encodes CASSSTGGAIDEQFF.

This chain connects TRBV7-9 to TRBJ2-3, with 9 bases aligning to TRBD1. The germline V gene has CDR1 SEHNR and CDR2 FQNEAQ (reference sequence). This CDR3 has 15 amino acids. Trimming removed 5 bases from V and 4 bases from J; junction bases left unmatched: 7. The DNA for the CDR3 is TGTGCCAGCAGCCCCGGGACAGGGTGGCCAGATACGCAGTATTTT. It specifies CASSPGTGWPDTQYF. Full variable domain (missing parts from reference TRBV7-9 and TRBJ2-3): DTGVSQNPRHKITKRGQNVTFRCDPISEHNRLYWYRQTLGQGPEFLTYFQNEAQLEKSRLLSDRFSAERPKGSFSTLEIQRTEQGDSAMYLCASSPGTGWPDTQYFGPGTRLTVL.

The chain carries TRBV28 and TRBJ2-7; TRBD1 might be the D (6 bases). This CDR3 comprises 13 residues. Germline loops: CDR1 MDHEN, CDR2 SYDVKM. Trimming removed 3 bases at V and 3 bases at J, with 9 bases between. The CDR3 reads CASSLVQGYEQYF. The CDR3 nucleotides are TGTGCCAGCAGTTTGGTACAGGGCTACGAGCAGTACTTC. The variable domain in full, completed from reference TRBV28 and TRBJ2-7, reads DVKVTQSSRYLVKRTGEKVFLECVQDMDHENMFWYRQDPGLGLRLIYFSYDVKMKEKGDIPEGYSVSREKKERFSLILESASTNQTSMYLCASSLVQGYEQYFGPGTRLTVT.

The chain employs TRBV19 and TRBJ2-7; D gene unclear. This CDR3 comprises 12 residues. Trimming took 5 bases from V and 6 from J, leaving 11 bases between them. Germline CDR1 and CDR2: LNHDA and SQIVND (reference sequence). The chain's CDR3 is CASSLGVREQYF. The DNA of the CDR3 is TGTGCCAGTAGTCTCGGAGTGCGCGAGCAGTACTTC.

DNA of the CDR3: TGCGCCAGCAGGACGACAGGGGCCTACAATGAGCAGTTCTTC. It specifies CASRTTGAYNEQFF. The chain carries TRBV23-1 and TRBJ2-1; 8 nucleotides agree with TRBD1. TRBV23-1 is an ORF; its function is uncertain. The CDR3 is 14 residues long. V trimming: 6 bases; J trimming: 2 bases; junction bases outside the gene matches: 3.

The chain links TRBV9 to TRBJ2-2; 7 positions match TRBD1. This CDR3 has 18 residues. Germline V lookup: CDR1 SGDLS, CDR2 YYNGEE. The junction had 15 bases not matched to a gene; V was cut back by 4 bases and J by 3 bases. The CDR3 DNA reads TGTGCCAGCAGCTCGCACAGGGGTCGGAGCGACTACACCGGGGAGCTGTTTTTT. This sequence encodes CASSSHRGRSDYTGELFF. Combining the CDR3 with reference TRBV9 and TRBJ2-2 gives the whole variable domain DSGVTQTPKHLITATGQRVTLRCSPRSGDLSVYWYQQSLDQGLQFLIQYYNGEERAKGNILERFSAQQFPDLHSELNLSSLELGDSALYFCASSSHRGRSDYTGELFFGEGSRLTVL.

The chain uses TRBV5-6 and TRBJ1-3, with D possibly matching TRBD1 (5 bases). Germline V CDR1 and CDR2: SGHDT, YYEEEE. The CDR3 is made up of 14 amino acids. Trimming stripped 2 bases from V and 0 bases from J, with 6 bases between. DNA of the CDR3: TGTGCCAGCAGCTTCGGGGGCTCTGGAAACACCATATATTTT. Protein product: CASSFGGSGNTIYF.

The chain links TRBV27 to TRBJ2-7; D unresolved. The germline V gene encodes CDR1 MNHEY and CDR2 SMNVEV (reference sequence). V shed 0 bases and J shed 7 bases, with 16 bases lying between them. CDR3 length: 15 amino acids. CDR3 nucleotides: TGTGCCAGCAGTTTATCTGTCATAGCCTTGGGTGAGCAGTACTTC. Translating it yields CASSLSVIALGEQYF.

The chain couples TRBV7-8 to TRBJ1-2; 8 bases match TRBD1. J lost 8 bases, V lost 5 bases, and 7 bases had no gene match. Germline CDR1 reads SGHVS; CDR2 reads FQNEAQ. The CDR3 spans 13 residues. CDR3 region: CASSVRGREGYTF. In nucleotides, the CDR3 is TGTGCCAGCAGCGTCAGGGGGCGGGAGGGCTACACCTTC.

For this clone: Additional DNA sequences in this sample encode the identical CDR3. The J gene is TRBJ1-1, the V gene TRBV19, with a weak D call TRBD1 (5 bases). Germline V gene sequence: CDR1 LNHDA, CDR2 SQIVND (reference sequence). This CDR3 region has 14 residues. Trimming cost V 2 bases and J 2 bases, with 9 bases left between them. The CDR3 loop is CASSIWQGNTEAFF. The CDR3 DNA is TGTGCCAGTAGTATATGGCAGGGAAACACTGAAGCTTTCTTT. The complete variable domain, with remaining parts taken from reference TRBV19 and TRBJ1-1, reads DGGITQSPKYLFRKEGQNVTLSCEQNLNHDAMYWYRQDPGQGLRLIYYSQIVNDFQKGDIAEGYSVSREKKESFPLTVTSAQKNPTAFYLCASSIWQGNTEAFFGQGTRLTVV.

The CDR3 DNA is TGTGCCAGCAGCTTAAGTGGGGGCATTTTTGGCTACACCTTC. This sequence encodes CASSLSGGIFGYTF. The V gene is TRBV7-9, the J gene TRBJ1-2, with D maybe TRBD1 (6 bases). Germline V gene lookup returns CDR1 SEHNR and CDR2 FQNEAQ (reference sequence). This CDR3 comprises 14 residues. The V end lost 2 bases, the J end lost 7 bases, and 14 bases lay between the germline ends.

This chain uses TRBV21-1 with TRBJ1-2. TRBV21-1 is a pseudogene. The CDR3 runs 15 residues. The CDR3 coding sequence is TGTGCCAGCAGTACCAGAGAGGGTTGGCGTAGTGGCTACACCTTC. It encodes CASSTREGWRSGYTF.

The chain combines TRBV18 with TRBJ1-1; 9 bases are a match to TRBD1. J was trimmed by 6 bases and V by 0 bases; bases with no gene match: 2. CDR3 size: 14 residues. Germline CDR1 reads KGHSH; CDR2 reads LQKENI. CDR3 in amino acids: CASSPPQGAAEAFF. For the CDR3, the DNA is TGTGCCAGCTCACCACCACAGGGGGCCGCTGAAGCTTTCTTT.

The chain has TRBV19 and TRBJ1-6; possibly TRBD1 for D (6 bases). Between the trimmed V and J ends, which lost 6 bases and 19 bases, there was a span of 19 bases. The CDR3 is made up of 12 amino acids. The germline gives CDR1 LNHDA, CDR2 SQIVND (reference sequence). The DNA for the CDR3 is TGTGCCAGTAGCCATCCCCAGACAGGCTGGCACTTT. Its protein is CASSHPQTGWHF. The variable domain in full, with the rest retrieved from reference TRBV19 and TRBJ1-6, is DGGITQSPKYLFRKEGQNVTLSCEQNLNHDAMYWYRQDPGQGLRLIYYSQIVNDFQKGDIAEGYSVSREKKESFPLTVTSAQKNPTAFYLCASSHPQTGWHFGNGTRLTVT.

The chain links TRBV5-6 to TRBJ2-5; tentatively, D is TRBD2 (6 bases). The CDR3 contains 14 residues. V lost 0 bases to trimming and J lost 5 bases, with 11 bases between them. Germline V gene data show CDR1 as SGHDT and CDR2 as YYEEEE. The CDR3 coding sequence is TGTGCCAGCAGCTTGGAGCAGGGAGGCGAGACCCAGTACTTC. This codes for CASSLEQGGETQYF.

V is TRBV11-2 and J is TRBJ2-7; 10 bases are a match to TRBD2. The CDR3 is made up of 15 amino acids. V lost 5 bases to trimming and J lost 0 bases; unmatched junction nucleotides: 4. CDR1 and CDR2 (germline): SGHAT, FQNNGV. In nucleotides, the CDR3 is TGTGCCAGCAGCCAGGGACTAGCGTACTCCTACGAGCAGTACTTC. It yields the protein CASSQGLAYSYEQYF.

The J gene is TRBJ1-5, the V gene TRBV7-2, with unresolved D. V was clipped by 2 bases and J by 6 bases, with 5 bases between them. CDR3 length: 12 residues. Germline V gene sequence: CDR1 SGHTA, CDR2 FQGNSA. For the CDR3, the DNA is TGTGCCAGCAGCTTAACGGGTCAGCCCCAGCATTTT. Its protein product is CASSLTGQPQHF.

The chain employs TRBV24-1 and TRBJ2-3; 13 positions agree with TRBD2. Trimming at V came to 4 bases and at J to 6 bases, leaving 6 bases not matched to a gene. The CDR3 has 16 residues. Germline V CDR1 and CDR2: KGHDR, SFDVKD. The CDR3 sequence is CATSEPGTSGKDTQYF. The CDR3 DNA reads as TGTGCCACCAGTGAGCCCGGGACTAGCGGGAAGGATACGCAGTATTTT.

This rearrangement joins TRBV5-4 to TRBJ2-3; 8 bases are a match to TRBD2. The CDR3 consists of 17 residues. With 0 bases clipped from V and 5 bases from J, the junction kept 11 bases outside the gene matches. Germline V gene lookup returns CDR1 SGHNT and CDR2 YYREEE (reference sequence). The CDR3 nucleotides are TGTGCCAGCAGCTTGGCGGGACGGGAGGGCCGGGGAGATACGCAGTATTTT. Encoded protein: CASSLAGREGRGDTQYF. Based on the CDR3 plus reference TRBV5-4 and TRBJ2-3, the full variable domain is ETGVTQSPTHLIKTRGQQVTLRCSSQSGHNTVSWYQQALGQGPQFIFQYYREEENGRGNFPPRFSGLQFPNYSSELNVNALELDDSALYLCASSLAGREGRGDTQYFGPGTRLTVL.

Here the CDR3 reads CASSRGAGAQFF. Written as DNA, the CDR3 is TGTGCCAGCAGTCGGGGCGCGGGAGCGCAGTTCTTC. The rearrangement joins TRBV28 to TRBJ2-1; 7 bases align to TRBD2. Germline lookup yields CDR1 MDHEN and CDR2 SYDVKM. After removal of 5 bases from V and 12 bases from J, the junction contained 7 bases not matched to a gene. The CDR3 loop spans 12 amino acids. Combining the CDR3 with reference TRBV28 and TRBJ2-1 gives the whole variable domain DVKVTQSSRYLVKRTGEKVFLECVQDMDHENMFWYRQDPGLGLRLIYFSYDVKMKEKGDIPEGYSVSREKKERFSLILESASTNQTSMYLCASSRGAGAQFFGPGTRLTVL.

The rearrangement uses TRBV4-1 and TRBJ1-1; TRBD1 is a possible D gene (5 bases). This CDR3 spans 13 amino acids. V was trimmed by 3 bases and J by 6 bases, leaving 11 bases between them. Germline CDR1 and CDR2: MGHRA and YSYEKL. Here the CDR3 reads CASSQGLFAEAFF. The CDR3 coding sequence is TGCGCCAGCAGCCAGGGGCTTTTTGCTGAAGCTTTCTTT.

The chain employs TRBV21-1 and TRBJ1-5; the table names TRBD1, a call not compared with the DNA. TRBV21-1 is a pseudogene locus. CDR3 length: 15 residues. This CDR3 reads CASSRQDISNQPQHF. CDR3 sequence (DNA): TGTGCCAGCAGCCGCCAGGATATTAGCAATCAGCCCCAGCATTTT.

The CDR3 reads CATGAGGGEQFF. CDR3 coding DNA: TGTGCCACTGGGGCGGGAGGGGGTGAGCAGTTCTTC. The chain links TRBV12-3 or TRBV12-4 to TRBJ2-1; 9 nucleotides match TRBD2. V trimming: 10 bases; J trimming: 9 bases; junction bases outside the gene matches: 7. The CDR3 covers 12 residues.

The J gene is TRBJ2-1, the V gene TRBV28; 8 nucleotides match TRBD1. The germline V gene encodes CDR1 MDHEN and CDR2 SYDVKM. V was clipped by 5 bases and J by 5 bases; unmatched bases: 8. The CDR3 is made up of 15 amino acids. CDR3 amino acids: CASSPRTGWNNEQFF. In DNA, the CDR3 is TGTGCCAGCAGTCCCCGGACAGGGTGGAACAATGAGCAGTTCTTC.

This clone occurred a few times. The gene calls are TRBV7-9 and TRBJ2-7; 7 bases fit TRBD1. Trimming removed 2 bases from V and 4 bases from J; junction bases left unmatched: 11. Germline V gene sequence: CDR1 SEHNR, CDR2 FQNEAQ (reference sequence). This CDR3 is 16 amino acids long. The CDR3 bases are TGTGCCAGCAGCTTATCCAGGACAGGAGAAATATACGAGCAGTACTTC. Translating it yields CASSLSRTGEIYEQYF.

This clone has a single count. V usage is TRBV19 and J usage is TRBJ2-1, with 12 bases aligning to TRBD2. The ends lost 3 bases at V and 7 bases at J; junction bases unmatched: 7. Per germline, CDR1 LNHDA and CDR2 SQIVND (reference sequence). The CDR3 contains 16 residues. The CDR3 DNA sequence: TGTGCCAGTAGTATTTATCGGCTAGCGGGAGGGAATGAGCAGTTCTTC. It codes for CASSIYRLAGGNEQFF. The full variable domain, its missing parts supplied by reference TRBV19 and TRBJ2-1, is DGGITQSPKYLFRKEGQNVTLSCEQNLNHDAMYWYRQDPGQGLRLIYYSQIVNDFQKGDIAEGYSVSREKKESFPLTVTSAQKNPTAFYLCASSIYRLAGGNEQFFGPGTRLTVL.

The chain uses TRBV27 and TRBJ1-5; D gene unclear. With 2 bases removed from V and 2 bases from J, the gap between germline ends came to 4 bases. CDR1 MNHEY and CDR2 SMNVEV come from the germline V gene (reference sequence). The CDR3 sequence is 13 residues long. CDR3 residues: CASSLIGNQPQHF. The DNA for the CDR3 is TGTGCCAGCAGTTTAATAGGCAATCAGCCCCAGCATTTT.

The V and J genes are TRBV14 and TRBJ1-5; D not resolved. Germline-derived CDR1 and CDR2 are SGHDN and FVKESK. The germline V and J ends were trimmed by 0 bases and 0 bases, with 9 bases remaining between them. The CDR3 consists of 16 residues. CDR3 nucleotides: TGTGCCAGCAGCCAAGATAGAGGGATTAGCAATCAGCCCCAGCATTTT. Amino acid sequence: CASSQDRGISNQPQHF.